This TCR beta chain is drawn from a study of cytomegalovirus exposure and HLA in healthy donors. V lost 4 bases to trimming and J lost 7 bases; unmatched junction nucleotides: 6. CDR1 and CDR2 (germline): ENHRY, SYGVKD. CDR3 length: 14 amino acids. General study findings and limits: Per published accounts, TCR beta sequences correctly predicted the HLA-A and HLA-B alleles of most subjects. An analysis done earlier found most TCR beta V segments productive about 87% or about 30% of the time. With further analysis later on, most CMV-associated TCR beta chains appeared HLA-restricted.

As concerns this clone: Its antigen is not identified.

The PCR used 60 Vbeta and 13 Jbeta primers. Clones were read by immunoSEQ multiplex PCR, and TCRdb kept only the in-frame ones, dropping some. The repertoire consists of under 130,000 clones, with about 71% occurring once and the leading ten covering 3% to 4%. Sample: PBMCs. This sequence was found in a woman aged 45-59 years in good health and CMV-seronegative. This chain connects TRBV10-3 to TRBJ1-4, with TRBD1 identical over 7 bases. Here the CDR3 DNA reads TGTGCCATCAGTGGACAGGGAATCGGTGAAAAACTGTTTTTT. It translates to CAISGQGIGEKLFF.